Here is one T cell receptor beta chain with its context. The antigen it recognizes is unknown. No much larger clone is present one base from it, and per-base qualities are unavailable. The sample originates from a study of shared clonotypes between healthy human individuals (dated by TCRdb to 2018 to 2021). Study-level background: A few men and a couple of women, aged 18 to 49 years, made up the cohort. Per donor, three plates each were used for CD4 naive and CD4 memory, two for CD8 naive, and one for CD8 memory. Blood TCR repertoires of four to six healthy adults were deeply sequenced to estimate repertoire size and the extent of clonotype sharing between individuals. To increase sequencing depth and limit assay-specific biases, TCR repertoire library preparation and sequencing were carried out by different laboratories using diverse techniques. Leukapheresis yielded between about 0.85 and 10 billion PBMCs per donor.

What the study reported, not specific to this receptor: Compared with non-shared clonotypes, the clonotypes found in all four sorted-subset donors had higher generation probabilities. The genetic and exposure-history diversity represented was limited by the small number of donors. Even with the large sequencing depth, rarefaction of the sorted-subset datasets indicated that sequencing was incomplete. When a handful of donors were compared, the shared fraction of clonotypes was 5% to 6.5% for naive CD4, over 3% for naive CD8, about 2.5% for memory CD4, and less than 0.5% for memory CD8. Pairwise subsampling indicated that sequencing depth was expected to affect the degree of clonotype sharing among donors. Naive subsets generally had larger estimated clonotype richness than memory subsets did. Sampling was restricted to blood, and TCR repertoires in tissues likely differ from the TCR repertoires found in blood.

Donors were healthy HIV-negative adults with no recently reported acute infections or vaccinations. Every donor was a Caucasian adult living in Nashville, Tennessee, USA. CD4+ T cells were enriched through magnetic negative selection, after which naive cells were positively selected on CD45RA and the remaining negative fraction served as the memory subset. After blood collection by leukapheresis, PBMCs were isolated using Ficoll-Histopaque density gradient centrifugation and then cryopreserved in the vapor phase of liquid nitrogen. Analytical flow cytometry was used to check the purity and quantity of each magnetically sorted T cell population. From each sorted fraction, genomic DNA was isolated and quantified by UV absorbance on a Nanodrop 2000c. The CDR3, cysteine through phenylalanine, is 15 amino acids long. Only CDR3 DNA remains: 45 bases, in frame from the first base. The germline V gene encodes CDR1 SGHTA and CDR2 FQGNSA. At the junction V is shortened by 5 bases and J by 8 bases; bases outside the gene matches: 7.

TCR CDR3 regions were amplified from genomic DNA by multiplex PCR using the deep immunoSEQ assay. Genomic DNA extracted from each cell subset was distributed evenly over all wells of several immunoSEQ 96-well plates, and each plate served as one replicate. For sorted subsets, each replicate PCR was loaded with around 220 ng genomic DNA, equivalent to some 31,000 T cell genomes. Purified libraries were measured with a Qubit 3.0 fluorometer, size-checked on a Bioanalyzer 2100, and measured again with the KAPA Library Quantification kit. Every immunoSEQ 96-well plate was sequenced on a separate single-read 150-cycle Illumina NextSeq 550 flow cell. Concerning the study's data processing: Because the immunoSEQ output included only junctional sequences and no quality scores, the filtering could not be the same as the filtering used for full-length reads. To assign V/J genes and CDR3, sequences were annotated using PyIR, a Python wrapper for IgBLAST v1.9, with IMGT germline references. Reads were removed for weak V/J assignments (E-value above 1e-6), missing CDR3, stop codons, out-of-frame junctions, or ambiguous translated residues. V3J clonotypes were defined as sequences sharing an identical inferred V gene, J gene, and CDR3 amino acid sequence. The percentage overlap between two repertoires was calculated by dividing the number of shared unique clonotypes by the size of the smaller repertoire. Richness of each repertoire was evaluated using RTK rarefaction, the Chao1 estimator, and Recon v2.1 estimates of unobserved clonotypes. Generation probabilities were computed with OLGA for all TCRbeta clonotypes obtained by the gDNA method from a handful of donors. TCRdb limited this immuneACCESS table to in-frame rearrangements with V and J called. A share of clones is missing; checked studies link under half to unresolved V genes, and the rest is unexplained. V and J calls and clone size follow that table, whereas D and trimming were derived from the DNA. The sample table shows a few million clones, and approximately 95% are seen once. 0.39% of the sample comes from the top ten.

This TCR was recovered from a man younger than 35 in good health. Some clones in this sample may be carry-over from other donors' samples. Sequenced: naive CD4+ T cells from PBMCs. The cell subset or site label, as the study defines it: CD45RA+ positively selected. The chain is made from TRBV7-2 and TRBJ1-4, and TRBD1 matches 11 of the central bases. The CDR3 is CASSPGQGAGEKLFF. The nucleotides are TGTGCCAGCAGCCCCGGACAGGGGGCGGGGGAAAAACTGTTTTTT.